The sequence of this T cell receptor beta chain was determined in a study of T-cell memory formation after mild COVID-19. Study conclusions and caveats: Nothing confirmed that second-wave clones peaking on day 37 were specific for SARS-CoV-2. Clones contracting over day 15 to 85 were CD4/CD8 balanced, with later expanders leaning CD4+.

Constant-segment primers served in 5'RACE that generated TCR alpha and TCR beta cDNA libraries bearing sample barcodes and UMIs. TCRdb called the 5' RACE reads again in MiXCR, with one record for every CDR3 protein. This sample has about 320,000 distinct CDR3 sequences, with 14% found just once. The V and J ends lost 4 bases and 3 bases respectively, with 15 bases between them. The CDR3 spans 15 residues. Per the germline V gene, CDR1 is MDHEN and CDR2 is SYDVKM. With regard to this clonotype: The antigen remains undetermined.

The receptor comes from a man aged 18 to 30 who had mild COVID-19 (a few samples of this study predate the infection). Cell type and time point are not known. The sequenced sample consisted of PBMCs or a T cell subset sorted from them (not recorded which). The chain recombines TRBV28 with TRBJ1-2; unclear D gene. The CDR3 bases are TGTGCCAGCAGTTATGCCCCTGGCACTTACTATGGCTACACCTTC. It specifies CASSYAPGTYYGYTF.